This TCR beta chain comes out of a study of OX40 agonist ivuxolimab in advanced cancers. Overall study: Patients achieving partial responses numbered three: one hepatocellular carcinoma case and two cutaneous melanoma cases. The study, taken as a whole, reports: CD4+ and CD8+ blood T cells expanded clonally by week 6 at 0.1 to 3.0 mg/kg. There were, on average, more expanded clones in CD8+ T cells than in CD4+.

Regarding this clone: The antigen is undetermined.

This CDR3 is built from 17 residues. CDR1 and CDR2 from the germline V gene are KGHSH and LQKENI. The V gene end was trimmed by 1 base and the J gene end by 3 bases; junction bases not matched to a gene: 12. Collection of blood occurred at baseline, at cycle 4 day 1, and at cycle 7 day 1. Libraries were prepared by immunoSEQ multiplex PCR; TCRdb keeps only in-frame clonotypes and omits some of them. The sample records approximately 130,000 clones, just over 90% being singletons. The V gene is TRBV18, the J gene TRBJ2-7, with 7 bases fitting TRBD1. The sequence came from an adult with an advanced solid tumor such as melanoma, head and neck, liver or kidney cancer. The source material was CD4+ or CD8+ T cells sorted from blood, sampled in a trial of the OX40 agonist ivuxolimab. This chain's CDR3 is CASSPRETGSGIYEQYF. The CDR3 nucleotides read TGTGCCAGCTCACCACGGGAGACAGGGTCTGGAATCTACGAGCAGTACTTC.